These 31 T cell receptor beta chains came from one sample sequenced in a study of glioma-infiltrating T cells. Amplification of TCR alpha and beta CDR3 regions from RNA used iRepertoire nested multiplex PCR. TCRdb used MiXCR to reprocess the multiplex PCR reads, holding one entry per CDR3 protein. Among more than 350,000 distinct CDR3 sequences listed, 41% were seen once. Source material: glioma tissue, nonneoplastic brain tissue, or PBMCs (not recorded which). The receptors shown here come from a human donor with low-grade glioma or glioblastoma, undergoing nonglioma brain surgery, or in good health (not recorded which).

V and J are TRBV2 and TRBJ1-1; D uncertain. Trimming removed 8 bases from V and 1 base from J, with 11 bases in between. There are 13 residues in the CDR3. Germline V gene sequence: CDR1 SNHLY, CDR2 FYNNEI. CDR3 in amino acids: CASGPISNTEAFF. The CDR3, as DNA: TGTGCCAGCGGCCCGATCTCGAACACTGAAGCTTTCTTT.

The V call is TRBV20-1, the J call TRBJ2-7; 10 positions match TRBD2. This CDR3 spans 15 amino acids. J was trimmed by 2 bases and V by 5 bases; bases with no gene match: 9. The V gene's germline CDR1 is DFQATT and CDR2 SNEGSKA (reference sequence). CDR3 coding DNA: TGCAGTGCTCCCTATAGCGGGAGGCGAACCTACGAGCAGTACTTC. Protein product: CSAPYSGRRTYEQYF.

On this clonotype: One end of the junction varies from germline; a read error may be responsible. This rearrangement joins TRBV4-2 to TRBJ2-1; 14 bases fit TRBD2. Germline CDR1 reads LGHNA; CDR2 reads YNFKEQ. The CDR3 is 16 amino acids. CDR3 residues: CASSRLGLAGDDEKFF. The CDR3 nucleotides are TGTGCCAGCAGCCGGCTGGGACTAGCGGGAGATGATGAGAAGTTCTTC.

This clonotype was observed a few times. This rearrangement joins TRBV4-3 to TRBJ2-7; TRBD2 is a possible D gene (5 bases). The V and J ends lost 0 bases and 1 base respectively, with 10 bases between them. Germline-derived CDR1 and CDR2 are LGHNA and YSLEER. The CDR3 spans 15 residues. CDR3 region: CASSQDSSLSYEQYF. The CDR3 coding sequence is TGCGCCAGCAGCCAAGATTCTAGCCTTTCCTACGAGCAGTACTTC.

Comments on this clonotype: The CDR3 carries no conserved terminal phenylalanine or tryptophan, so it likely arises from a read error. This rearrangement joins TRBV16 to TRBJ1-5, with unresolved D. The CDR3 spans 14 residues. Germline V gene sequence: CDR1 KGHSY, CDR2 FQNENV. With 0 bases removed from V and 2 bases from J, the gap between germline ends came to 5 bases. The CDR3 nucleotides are TGTGCCAGCAGCCAATCCAGTGGCAATCAGCCCCAGCATTTG. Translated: CASSQSSGNQPQHL.

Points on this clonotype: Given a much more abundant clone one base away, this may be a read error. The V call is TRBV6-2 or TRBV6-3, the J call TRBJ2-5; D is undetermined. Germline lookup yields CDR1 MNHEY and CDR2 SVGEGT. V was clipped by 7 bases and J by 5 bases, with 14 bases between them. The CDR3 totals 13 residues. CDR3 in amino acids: CASTVSWLETQYF. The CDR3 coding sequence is TGTGCCAGCACGGTTTCATGGTTGGAGACCCAGTACTTC.

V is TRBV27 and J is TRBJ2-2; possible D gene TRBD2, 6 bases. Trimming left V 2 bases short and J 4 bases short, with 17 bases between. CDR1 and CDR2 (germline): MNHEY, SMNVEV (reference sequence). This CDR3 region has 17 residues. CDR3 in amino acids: CASSLALLAGPTGELFF. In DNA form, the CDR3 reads TGTGCCAGCAGTTTAGCTCTTCTGGCGGGACCCACCGGGGAGCTGTTTTTT.

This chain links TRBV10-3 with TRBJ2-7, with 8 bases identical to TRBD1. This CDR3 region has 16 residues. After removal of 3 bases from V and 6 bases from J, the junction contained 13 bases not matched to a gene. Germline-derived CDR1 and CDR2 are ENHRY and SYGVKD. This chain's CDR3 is CAISDQRTGTPREQYF. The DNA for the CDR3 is TGTGCCATCAGTGACCAGAGGACAGGGACCCCTCGCGAGCAGTACTTC.

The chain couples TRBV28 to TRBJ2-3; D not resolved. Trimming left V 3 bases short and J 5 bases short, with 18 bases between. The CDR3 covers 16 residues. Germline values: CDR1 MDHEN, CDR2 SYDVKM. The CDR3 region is CASSFLQVERGDTQYF. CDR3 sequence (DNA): TGTGCCAGCAGTTTCCTCCAGGTGGAACGCGGAGATACGCAGTATTTT. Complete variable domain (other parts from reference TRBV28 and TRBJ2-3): DVKVTQSSRYLVKRTGEKVFLECVQDMDHENMFWYRQDPGLGLRLIYFSYDVKMKEKGDIPEGYSVSREKKERFSLILESASTNQTSMYLCASSFLQVERGDTQYFGPGTRLTVL.

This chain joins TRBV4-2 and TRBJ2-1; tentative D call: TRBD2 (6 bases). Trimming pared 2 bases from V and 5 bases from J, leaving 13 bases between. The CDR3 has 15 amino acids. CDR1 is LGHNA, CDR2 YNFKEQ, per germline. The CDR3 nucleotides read TGTGCCAGCAGCCAATTTCGGCTAGCGAACAATGAGCAGTTCTTC. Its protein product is CASSQFRLANNEQFF.

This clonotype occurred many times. This CDR3 reads CASSEVSTDTQYF. In nucleotides, the CDR3 is TGTGCCAGCAGTGAAGTTTCCACAGATACGCAGTATTTT. This chain joins TRBV25-1 and TRBJ2-3; D unresolved. CDR1 is MGHDK and CDR2 is SYGVNS in the germline V gene. V was cut by 2 bases and J by 2 bases, with 5 bases left in between. This CDR3 spans 13 amino acids.

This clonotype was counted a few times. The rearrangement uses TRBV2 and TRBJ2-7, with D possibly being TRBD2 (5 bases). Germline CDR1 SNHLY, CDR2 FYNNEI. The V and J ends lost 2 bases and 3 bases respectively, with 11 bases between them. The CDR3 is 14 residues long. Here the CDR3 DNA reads TGTGCCAGCAGTGAATTAGCGTCCCTCTACGAGCAGTACTTC. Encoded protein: CASSELASLYEQYF.

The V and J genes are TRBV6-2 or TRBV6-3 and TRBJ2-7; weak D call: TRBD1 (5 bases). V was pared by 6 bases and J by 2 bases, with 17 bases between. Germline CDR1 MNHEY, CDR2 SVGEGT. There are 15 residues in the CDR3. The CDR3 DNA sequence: TGTGCCAGCAGCCCCCCCCTGGACACAGCCTACGAGCAGTACTTC. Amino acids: CASSPPLDTAYEQYF.

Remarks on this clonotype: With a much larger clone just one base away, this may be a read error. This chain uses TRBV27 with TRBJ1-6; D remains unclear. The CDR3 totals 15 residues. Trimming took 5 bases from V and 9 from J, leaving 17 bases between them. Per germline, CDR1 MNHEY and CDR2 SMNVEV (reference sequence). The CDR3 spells CASSDPRLVGSPLHF. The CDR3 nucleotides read TGTGCCAGCAGTGATCCCCGGTTGGTGGGTTCACCCCTCCACTTT.

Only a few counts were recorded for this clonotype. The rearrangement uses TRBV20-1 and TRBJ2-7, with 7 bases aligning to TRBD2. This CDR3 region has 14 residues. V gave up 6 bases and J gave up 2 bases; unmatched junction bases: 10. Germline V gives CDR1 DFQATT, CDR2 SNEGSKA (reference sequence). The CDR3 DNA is TGCAGTGCCCGCCAGCGGGGCCGTCCCTACGAGCAGTACTTC. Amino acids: CSARQRGRPYEQYF.

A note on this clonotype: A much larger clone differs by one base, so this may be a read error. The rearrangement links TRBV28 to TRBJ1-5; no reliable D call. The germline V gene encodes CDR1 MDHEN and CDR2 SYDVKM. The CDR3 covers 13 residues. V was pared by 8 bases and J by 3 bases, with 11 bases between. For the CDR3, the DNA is TGTGCCAGCTCCCGGTGTATCAATCAGCCCCAGCATTTT. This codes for CASSRCINQPQHF.

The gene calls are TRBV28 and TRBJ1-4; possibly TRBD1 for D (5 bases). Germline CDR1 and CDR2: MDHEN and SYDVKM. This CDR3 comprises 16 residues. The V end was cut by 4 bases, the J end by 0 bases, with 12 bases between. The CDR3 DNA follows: TGTGCCAGCAGTTCCCCGCAGGGACCAACTAATGAAAAACTGTTTTTT. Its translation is CASSSPQGPTNEKLFF.

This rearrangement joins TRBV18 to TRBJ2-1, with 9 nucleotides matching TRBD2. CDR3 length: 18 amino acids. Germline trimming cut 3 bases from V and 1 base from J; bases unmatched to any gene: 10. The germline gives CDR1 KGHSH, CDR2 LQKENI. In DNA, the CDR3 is TGTGCCAGCTCACCGTCAGGGGAACTAGCGGGTTCCTACAATGAGCAGTTCTTC. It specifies CASSPSGELAGSYNEQFF.

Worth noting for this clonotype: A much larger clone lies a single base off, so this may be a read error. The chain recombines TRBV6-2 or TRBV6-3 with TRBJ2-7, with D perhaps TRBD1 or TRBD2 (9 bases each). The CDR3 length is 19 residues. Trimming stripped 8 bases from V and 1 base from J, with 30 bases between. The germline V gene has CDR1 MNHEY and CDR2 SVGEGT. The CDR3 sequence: CASGGGTGKTSGASYEQYF. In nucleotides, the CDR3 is TGTGCCAGCGGTGGGGGGACAGGGAAGACTAGCGGAGCTTCCTACGAGCAGTACTTC.

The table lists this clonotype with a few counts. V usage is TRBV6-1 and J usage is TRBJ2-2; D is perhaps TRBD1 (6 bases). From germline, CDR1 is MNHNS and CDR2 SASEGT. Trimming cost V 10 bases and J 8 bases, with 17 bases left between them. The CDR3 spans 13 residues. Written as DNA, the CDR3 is TGTGCCACAGGGGACACCCTAAGGGGGGAGCTGTTTTTT. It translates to CATGDTLRGELFF.

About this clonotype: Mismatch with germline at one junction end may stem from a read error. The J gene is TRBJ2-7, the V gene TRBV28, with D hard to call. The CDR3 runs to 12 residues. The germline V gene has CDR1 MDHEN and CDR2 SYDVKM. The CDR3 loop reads CASYHKSYEKYF. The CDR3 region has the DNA TGTGCCAGCTACCACAAATCCTACGAGAAGTACTTC.

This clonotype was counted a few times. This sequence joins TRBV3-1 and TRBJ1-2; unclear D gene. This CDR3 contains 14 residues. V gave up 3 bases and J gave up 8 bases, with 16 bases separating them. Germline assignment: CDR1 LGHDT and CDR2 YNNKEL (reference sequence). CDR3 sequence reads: CASSHRPSVEGYTF. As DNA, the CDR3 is TGTGCCAGCAGCCACCGGCCTTCGGTGGAGGGCTACACCTTC.

The CDR3 nucleotides are TGTGCCAGCAGCTTAGTGGCAGTTGAAGCTTTCTTT. This codes for CASSLVAVEAFF. V and J are TRBV7-2 and TRBJ1-1; no firm D call. This CDR3 contains 12 residues. Germline V gene lookup returns CDR1 SGHTA and CDR2 FQGNSA. Trimming shortened V by 1 base and J by 7 bases, and 7 bases separated the two germline ends.

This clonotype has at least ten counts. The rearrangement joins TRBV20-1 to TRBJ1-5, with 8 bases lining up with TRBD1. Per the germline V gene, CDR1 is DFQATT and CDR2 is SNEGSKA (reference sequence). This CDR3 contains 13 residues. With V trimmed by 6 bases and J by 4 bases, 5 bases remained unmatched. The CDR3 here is CSAPGTGNQPQHF. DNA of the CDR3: TGCAGTGCCCCCGGGACAGGTAATCAGCCCCAGCATTTT.

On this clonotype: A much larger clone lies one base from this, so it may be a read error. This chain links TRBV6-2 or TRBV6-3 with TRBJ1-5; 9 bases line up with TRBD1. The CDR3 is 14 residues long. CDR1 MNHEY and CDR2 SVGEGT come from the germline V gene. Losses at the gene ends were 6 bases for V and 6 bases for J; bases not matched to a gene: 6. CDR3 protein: CASRLRQGGQPQHF. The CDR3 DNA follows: TGTGCCAGCAGACTCAGACAGGGGGGTCAGCCCCAGCATTTT.

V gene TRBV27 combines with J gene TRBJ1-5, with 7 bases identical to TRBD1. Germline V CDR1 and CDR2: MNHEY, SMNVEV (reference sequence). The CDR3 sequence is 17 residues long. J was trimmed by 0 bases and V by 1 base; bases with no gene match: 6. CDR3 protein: CASSLFYGDSSNQPQHF. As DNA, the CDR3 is TGTGCCAGCAGTTTATTTTACGGGGACAGTAGCAATCAGCCCCAGCATTTT.

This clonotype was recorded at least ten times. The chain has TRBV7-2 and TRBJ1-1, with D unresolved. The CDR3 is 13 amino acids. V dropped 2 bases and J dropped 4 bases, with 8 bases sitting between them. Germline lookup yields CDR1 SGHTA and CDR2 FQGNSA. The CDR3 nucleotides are TGTGCCAGCAGCTTATACGGCAGCACTGAAGCTTTCTTT. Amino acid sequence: CASSLYGSTEAFF.

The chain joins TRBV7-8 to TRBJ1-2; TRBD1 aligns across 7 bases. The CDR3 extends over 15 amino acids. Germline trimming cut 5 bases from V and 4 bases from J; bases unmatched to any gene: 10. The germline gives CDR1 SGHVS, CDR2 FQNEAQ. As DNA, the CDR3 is TGTGCCAGCAGCAGAGGCGGGGACAGAGGCTATGGCTACACCTTC. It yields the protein CASSRGGDRGYGYTF.

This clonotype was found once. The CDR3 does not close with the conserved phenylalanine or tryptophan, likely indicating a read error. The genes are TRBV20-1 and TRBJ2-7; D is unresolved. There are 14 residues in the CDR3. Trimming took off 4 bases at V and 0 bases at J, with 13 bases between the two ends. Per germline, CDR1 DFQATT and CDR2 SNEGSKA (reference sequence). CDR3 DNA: TGCAGTGCTACACGTGATCTGGACTCCTACGAGCAGTACCTC. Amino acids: CSATRDLDSYEQYL.

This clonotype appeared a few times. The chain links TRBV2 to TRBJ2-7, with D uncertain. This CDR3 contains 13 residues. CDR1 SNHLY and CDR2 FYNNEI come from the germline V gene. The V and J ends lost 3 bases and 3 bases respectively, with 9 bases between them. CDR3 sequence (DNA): TGTGCCAGCAGTGAGGCCAGGTACTACGAGCAGTACTTC. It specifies CASSEARYYEQYF.

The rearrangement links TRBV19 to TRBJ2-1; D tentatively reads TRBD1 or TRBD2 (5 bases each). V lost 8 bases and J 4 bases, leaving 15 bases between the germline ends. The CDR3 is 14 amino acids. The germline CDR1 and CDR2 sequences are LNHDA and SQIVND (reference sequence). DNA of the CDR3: TGTGCCAGTTCCCACCGAGGGGTATACAATGAGCAGTTCTTC. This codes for CASSHRGVYNEQFF. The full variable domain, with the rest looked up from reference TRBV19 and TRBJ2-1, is DGGITQSPKYLFRKEGQNVTLSCEQNLNHDAMYWYRQDPGQGLRLIYYSQIVNDFQKGDIAEGYSVSREKKESFPLTVTSAQKNPTAFYLCASSHRGVYNEQFFGPGTRLTVL.